The clone carrying this T cell receptor (beta chain) has more than one count but fewer than ten. Combining a sample-barcoded 5' primer with a J-beta primer mix, a second PCR ran for roughly 7 to 11 cycles. TCRdb itself ran the 5' RACE reads through MiXCR, one entry per CDR3 protein. This repertoire shows roughly 700,000 distinct CDR3 sequences, around half found once; its top ten account for roughly a third. V lost 2 bases and J lost 5; bases outside the gene matches: 4. Germline lookup yields CDR1 SSHAT and CDR2 FNYEAQ (reference sequence). The CDR3 loop spans 15 amino acids. The data originate from a study of blood T cells in healthy people across ages.

Sequenced material: blood. This chain connects TRBV7-7 to TRBJ2-1; 9 bases are shared with TRBD2. The receptor was isolated from a woman aged 55-70 years in good health. The chain's CDR3 is CASSLTSGRNNEQFF. CDR3 coding DNA: TGTGCCAGCAGCTTAACTAGCGGGCGAAACAATGAGCAGTTCTTC.